This T cell receptor beta chain is from a study of metastatic and nonmetastatic thyroid tumors. Looking at the study overall: Repertoires from blood and tumor or nodule tissue of malignant and benign thyroid patients were compared.

This clone is termed medium-sized. Its antigen is unidentified. Thyroid surgery took place with no prior treatment in any patient. In the source study's methods: Differences in CDR3 between clinicopathological groups were drawn on to build a classifier intended to discriminate distant-metastatic papillary thyroid cancer patients. TCRdb re-called clones via MiXCR from the PCR reads. These V and J calls are TCRdb output, not the study's own analysis. The sample lists 25,000 to 30,000 clones, approximately 24% occurring once. General observations from the study: Benign nodules were reported to have significantly lower TCR beta diversity than malignant thyroid tumors, in blood and tumor.

The CDR3 covers 15 residues. Germline V gene data show CDR1 as MNHNS and CDR2 as SASEGT. The junction had 13 bases not matched to a gene; V was cut back by 5 bases and J by 8 bases. This clonotype originated in a female donor with papillary thyroid cancer or a benign thyroid nodule (not recorded which). Some clones in this sample may be carry-over from other donors' samples. This chain joins TRBV6-1 and TRBJ1-2; 8 positions agree with TRBD1. The sequenced sample consisted of blood. The CDR3 DNA reads as TGTGCCAGCAGTTCCGCCGGGACAGGCCTGTACGGCTACACCTTC. Its translation: CASSSAGTGLYGYTF.